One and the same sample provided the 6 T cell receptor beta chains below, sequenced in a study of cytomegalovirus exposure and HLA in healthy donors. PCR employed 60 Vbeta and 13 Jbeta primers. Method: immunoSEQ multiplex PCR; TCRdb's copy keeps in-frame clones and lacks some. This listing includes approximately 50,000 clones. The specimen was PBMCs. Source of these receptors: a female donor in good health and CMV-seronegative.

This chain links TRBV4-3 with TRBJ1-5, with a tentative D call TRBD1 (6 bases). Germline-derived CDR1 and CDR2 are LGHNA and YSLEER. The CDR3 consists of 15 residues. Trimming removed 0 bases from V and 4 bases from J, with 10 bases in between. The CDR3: CASSQDFQGNQPQHF. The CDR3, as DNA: TGCGCCAGCAGCCAAGATTTCCAGGGGAATCAGCCCCAGCATTTT.

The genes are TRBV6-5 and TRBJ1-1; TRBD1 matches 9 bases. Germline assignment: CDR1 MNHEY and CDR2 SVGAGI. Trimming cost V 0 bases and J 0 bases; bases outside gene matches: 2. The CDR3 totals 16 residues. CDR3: CASSYSGQGLNTEAFF. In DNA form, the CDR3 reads TGTGCCAGCAGTTACTCCGGACAGGGGTTGAACACTGAAGCTTTCTTT.

As DNA, the CDR3 is TGTGCCAGCAGTTTAATGTTGGGACAGGGGGGCGAGCAGTACTTC. Translated, it gives CASSLMLGQGGEQYF. The V call is TRBV27, the J call TRBJ2-7; 11 nucleotides agree with TRBD1. The CDR3 extends over 15 amino acids. Germline V gene sequence: CDR1 MNHEY, CDR2 SMNVEV (reference sequence). With 2 bases clipped from V and 6 bases from J, the junction kept 6 bases outside the gene matches.

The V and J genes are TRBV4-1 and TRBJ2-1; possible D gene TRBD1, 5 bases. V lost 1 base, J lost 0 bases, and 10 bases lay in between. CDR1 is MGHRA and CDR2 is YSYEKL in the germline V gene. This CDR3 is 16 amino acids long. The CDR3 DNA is TGCGCCAGCAGCCAAGTGGACATGATCTCCTACAATGAGCAGTTCTTC. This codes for CASSQVDMISYNEQFF.

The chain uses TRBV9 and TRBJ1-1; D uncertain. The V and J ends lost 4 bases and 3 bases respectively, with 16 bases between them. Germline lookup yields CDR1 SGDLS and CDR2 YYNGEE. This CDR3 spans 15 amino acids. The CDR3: CASSLRTGMHTEAFF. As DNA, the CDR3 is TGTGCCAGCAGCCTCCGTACCGGGATGCACACTGAAGCTTTCTTT.

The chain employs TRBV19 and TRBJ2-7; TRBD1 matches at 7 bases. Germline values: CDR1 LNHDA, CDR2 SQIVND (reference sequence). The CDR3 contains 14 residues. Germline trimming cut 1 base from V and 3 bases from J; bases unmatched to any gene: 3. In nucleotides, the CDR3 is TGTGCCAGTAGTATAGCCAGGGGGAACTACGAGCAGTACTTC. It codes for CASSIARGNYEQYF.